This T cell receptor beta chain was observed in a study of shared clonotypes between healthy human individuals. Assay execution proceeded at the deep level. Here immunoSEQ multiplex PCR was the method, and the copy in TCRdb shows in-frame clones only, minus some. The sample contains more than 2 million clones, 85% to 95% of which appear only once. Per germline, CDR1 LNHDA and CDR2 SQIVND (reference sequence). V shed 5 bases, J shed 8 bases, and the junction held 8 bases outside the gene matches. CDR3 length: 14 amino acids. Naivety among CD8 cells was defined by CD45RO negativity and positive CCR7 selection, thereby excluding terminally differentiated effector memory CD45RA+ cells.

The J gene is TRBJ2-1, the V gene TRBV19, with 8 positions matching TRBD1. Sequences were obtained from naive CD8+ T cells from PBMCs. This TCR came from a man in his late teens or twenties in good health. Some clones in this sample may be carry-over from other donors' samples. The CDR3 nucleotides read TGTGCCAGTAGTTCAAGGACAGGGAGCTATGAGCAGTTCTTC. This codes for CASSSRTGSYEQFF.